This T cell receptor (beta chain) was profiled in a study of blood T cell repertoires in COVID-19. For the study at large: Whether acute or convalescent, the COVID-19 samples came from the United States, Italy and Spain.

The data were produced by immunoSEQ multiplex PCR, yet TCRdb's version contains in-frame clones alone and is incomplete. Of 270,000 or so clones listed, 85% to 95% were seen once; the top ten hold 2.5% to 3%. Adults between roughly 18 and 89 years of age took part from approximately 24 US areas. Allocation to cohorts depended on clinical history reported by the participants. A COVID-19 case had been met by exposed participants during the 2 weeks before study entry. CDR1 LNHDA and CDR2 SQIVND come from the germline V gene (reference sequence). The V end was cut by 7 bases, the J end by 10 bases, with 14 bases between. The CDR3 is made up of 13 amino acids.

The J gene is TRBJ1-6, the V gene TRBV19, with a weak D call TRBD1 (6 bases). The origin of this receptor is a man aged 35 to 55 who had been exposed to COVID-19. What was sequenced was PBMCs or T cells enriched from blood (not recorded which). The CDR3 DNA sequence: TGTGCCAGTACGGACAGCCTAAGATCACCCCTCCACTTT. Its protein product is CASTDSLRSPLHF.